This T cell receptor (beta chain) comes out of a study of OX40 agonist ivuxolimab in advanced cancers. About the study: All patients had ivuxolimab intravenously every 2 weeks at 0.01 to 10 mg/kg. The study, taken as a whole, reports: With doses of 0.1-3.0 mg/kg, partial responders showed among the lowest clonal expansion. The study did not work out the antigen specificity of the expanded peripheral T cells.

Comment on this clone: Its antigen is still unknown.

The assay was immunoSEQ multiplex PCR, and TCRdb's table has in-frame clones only and misses some. The sample lists around 95,000 clones, roughly 91% occurring once. V dropped 1 base and J dropped 6 bases, with 16 bases sitting between them. The CDR3 loop spans 15 amino acids. The germline V gene has CDR1 SGHVS and CDR2 FNYEAQ. The sequence derives from an adult with an advanced solid tumor such as melanoma, head and neck, liver or kidney cancer. The material sequenced was CD4+ or CD8+ T cells sorted from blood, taken in a trial of the OX40 agonist ivuxolimab. The chain has TRBV7-6 and TRBJ2-7, with D maybe TRBD1 (6 bases). The CDR3 region is CASSLGGRGSSEQYF. The CDR3 DNA reads TGTGCCAGCAGCTTAGGCGGCAGGGGTTCAAGCGAGCAGTACTTC.